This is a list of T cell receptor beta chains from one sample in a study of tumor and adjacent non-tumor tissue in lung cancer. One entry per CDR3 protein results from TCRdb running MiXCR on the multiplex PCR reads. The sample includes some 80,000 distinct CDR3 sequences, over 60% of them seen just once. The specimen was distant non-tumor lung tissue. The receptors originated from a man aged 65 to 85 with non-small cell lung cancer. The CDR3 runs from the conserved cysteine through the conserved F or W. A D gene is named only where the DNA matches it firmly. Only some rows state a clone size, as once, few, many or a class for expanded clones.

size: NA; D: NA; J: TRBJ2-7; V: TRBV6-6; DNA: TGTGTCAGCAGTTATGGGTATGGACAGTACTGCAACTACGAGCAGTATTTC; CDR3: CVSSYGYGQYCNYEQYF
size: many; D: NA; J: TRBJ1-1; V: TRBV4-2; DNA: TGTGCCAGCAGCCTCGACCAAACGACCGGAGAAGCTTTCTTT; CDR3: CASSLDQTTGEAFF
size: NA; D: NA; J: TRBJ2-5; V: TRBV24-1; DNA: TGTGCCATCAGTGATCCCGTTTCTAGTGGGGGGGCTACTGAGACCCAGTACTTC; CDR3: CAISDPVSSGGATETQYF
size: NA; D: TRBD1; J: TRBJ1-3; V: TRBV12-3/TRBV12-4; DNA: TGTGCTAACAGTCGTCCCGCGACAGGGATCGGCTCTGGAAACACCATATATTTT; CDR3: CANSRPATGIGSGNTIYF
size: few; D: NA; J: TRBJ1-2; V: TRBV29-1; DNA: TGCAGCGTTGTCCCATATCAATCTTCGGGAGAAGATGACTACACCTTC; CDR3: CSVVPYQSSGEDDYTF
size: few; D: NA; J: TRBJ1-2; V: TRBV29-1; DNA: TGCAGCGTTGTCCCATATCGATCATCGGGAGAAGATGGCTACACCTTC; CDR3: CSVVPYRSSGEDGYTF
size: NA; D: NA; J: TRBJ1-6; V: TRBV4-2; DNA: TGTGCCAGCAGCCGGTCGACCCCCAGTAATTCACCTCTCCACTTT; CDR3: CASSRSTPSNSPLHF
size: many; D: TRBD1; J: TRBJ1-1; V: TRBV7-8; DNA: TGTGCCAGCAGCGCTCGACAGGGGAACACTGAAGCTTTCTTT; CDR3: CASSARQGNTEAFF
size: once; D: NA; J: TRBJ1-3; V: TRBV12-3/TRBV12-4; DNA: TGTGCCTGCAGAAGGGGCAACAGCATATATTTT; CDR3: CACRRGNSIYF
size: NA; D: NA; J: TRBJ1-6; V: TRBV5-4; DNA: TGTGCCAGCAGCTACTTACCGGAACACCTTAATTTACCCCTCCACTTT; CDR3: CASSYLPEHLNLPLHF
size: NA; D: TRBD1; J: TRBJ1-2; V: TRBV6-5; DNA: TGTGCCAACCGACCCGGGACAGCGAACTATGACTACGCCTTC; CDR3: CANRPGTANYDYAF
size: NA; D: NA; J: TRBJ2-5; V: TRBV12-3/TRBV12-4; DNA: TGTGCCAGCAGTATCACAGGGAGGGGAGAGACCCAGTGCTTC; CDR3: CASSITGRGETQCF
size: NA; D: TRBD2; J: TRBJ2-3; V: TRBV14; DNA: TGTGCCAGCAGCCAAGGAGCCCCTAGCGGGGGGCCCACAGATACGCAGTATTTT; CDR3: CASSQGAPSGGPTDTQYF
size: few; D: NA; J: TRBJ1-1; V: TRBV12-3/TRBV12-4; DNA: TGTGCCAGCAGAACTAGGGGAAATGAAGCTTTCTTT; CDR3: CASRTRGNEAFF
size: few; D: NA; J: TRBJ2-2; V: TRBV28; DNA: TGTGCCAGCAGTCCCCGGGGGGCGGGGGACACCGGGGAGCTGTTTTTT; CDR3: CASSPRGAGDTGELFF
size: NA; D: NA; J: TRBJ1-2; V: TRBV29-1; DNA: TGCAGGGTTGACCCCTATCAATCCTCGGGAGAACATGGCTACACCTTC; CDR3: CRVDPYQSSGEHGYTF
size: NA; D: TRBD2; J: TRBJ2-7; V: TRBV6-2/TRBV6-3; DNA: TGTGCCATCACCGAGGCGAGGGAGGGTTCCTACGAGCAGTACTTC; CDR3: CAITEAREGSYEQYF
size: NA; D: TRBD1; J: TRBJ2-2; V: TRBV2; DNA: TGTGCCAGCACCAAAGACAGGGGGCGCACCGGGGAGCTGTTTTTT; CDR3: CASTKDRGRTGELFF
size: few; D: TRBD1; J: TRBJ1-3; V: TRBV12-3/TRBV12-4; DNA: TGTGACAGCAGTCATCCCGGGACAGGGATCGGCTCTGGAAACATCATATATTTT; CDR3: CDSSHPGTGIGSGNIIYF
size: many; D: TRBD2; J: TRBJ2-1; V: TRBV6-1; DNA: TGTGCCAGCAGGATCGGGACTAGCGGGAGGCGCGACAATGAGCAGTTCTTC; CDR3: CASRIGTSGRRDNEQFF